This entry concerns a single T cell receptor (beta chain). Its antigen remains unidentified. Base qualities are missing; no much larger clone stands one base away. V is reduced by 2 bases and J by 11 bases, leaving a spacing of 6 bases between them. There are 10 amino acids in the CDR3, from cysteine to phenylalanine inclusive. Only the CDR3 region is kept as DNA, spanning 30 bases read in frame from base 1. Via the germline V gene, CDR1 is MNHNS and CDR2 SASEGT. The data originate from a study of cytomegalovirus exposure and HLA in healthy donors (dated by TCRdb to 2017 to 2019). Turning to the overall study: An earlier analysis of some 620 of the donors reported over 250 Gb of sequence data and 90 million to 120 million unique TCR beta sequences obtained from around 190 million T cells. An early release covering about 600 HLA-typed donors comprised around 300 gigabases of sequencing data and around 85 million unique TCR sequences. Of the roughly 400 genotyped donors, 65% to 90% were placed in the genetic ancestry cluster associated with self-reported Caucasian donors. The aim of the study was to test whether cataloging public T cell receptors could identify signatures of past pathogen exposure. The T cell repertoires of several hundred subjects were profiled by immunosequencing and related to cytomegalovirus serostatus. A separate validation cohort of 100 to 150 different subjects was used in addition to the approximately 700-subject first cohort. The study combined high-throughput TCR immunosequencing, statistical association of individual TCRs with disease status, and machine learning to predict cytomegalovirus infection status. In a later analysis, previously published TCR beta repertoires from 500 to 750 donors were re-analyzed and high-resolution HLA genotyping was added so that TCR occurrence patterns could be studied. In the later analysis, no new phenotypic data were used to find candidate immune exposures; instead, reliance was placed on TCR beta sequences and their occurrence across donors. An earlier analysis of about 620 of the donors applied high-throughput TCR beta sequencing to assess whether each TCR beta V gene segment acted as functional or pseudogenic. Donor age, sex, ethnicity and CMV serostatus were compiled together with the repertoire data. Genome-wide SNP genotypes for about three fifths of the roughly 670 donors were used in a later genetic analysis, which treated that subset as a discovery cohort. All discovery cohort repertoires had been generated using a single sequencing platform. Both class I and class II loci were covered by HLA typing, at four-digit resolution. The number of donors typed differed by locus, with roughly 620-640 for A, B, C, DRB1 and DQB1, approximately 500 for DQA1, over 600 for DPA1, and under 490 for DPB1. About five DR-DQ haplotypes were treated as single units for association and clustering because of strong linkage in the cohort. On average, around 240,000 unique TCR beta nucleotide sequences were sequenced per donor among about 400 genotyped donors of the cohort, with roughly 20% of those sequences being non-productive.

The library was produced with the immunoSEQ multiplex PCR assay. The multiplex PCR relied on a mix of 60 forward primers for TCR Vbeta segments and 13 reverse primers for TCR Jbeta segments. The CDR3 region of rearranged TCR beta genes was amplified from genomic DNA with a multiplex PCR assay. The amplified TCR beta libraries were sequenced on the Illumina HiSeq System as 87-base-pair reads. Concerning the study's data processing: A later analysis tallied about 77 million unique TCR beta chains across the 640 or so repertoires, and 10 million to 11 million of those chains were shared by two or more donors. Raw reads were error-corrected and collapsed into unique sequences by a nearest-neighbor algorithm in which closely related sequences were merged to remove PCR and sequencing errors. Alignment of CDR3 sequences to IMGT reference sequences was used to assign V, D and J gene segments. For a sequence to be retained, a match of at least six nucleotides to both a V gene segment and a J gene segment was required. Rearrangements were classified as productive when the CDR3 lacked stop codons and remained in frame with V and J, and all other rearrangements were classified as non-productive. Following IMGT convention, CDR3 was defined as the stretch from the second conserved V-encoded cysteine to the conserved J-encoded phenylalanine. The earlier analysis of some 600 of the donors excluded sequences that lacked an unambiguous match to a single V gene segment. An earlier analysis of some 500 of the donors classified V segments as functional when productive rearrangements were above 56.7% and as segregating when the standard deviation between donors was above 5%. To diagnose cytomegalovirus status from the catalog of TCR beta chain sequences, a statistical classification framework was built. V and J gene assignment, in a later analysis, came from comparing TCR nucleotide sequences with IMGT/GENE-DB human TR gene sequences. The TCRdist pipeline was used in a later analysis to assign CDR3 sequences and most-parsimonious VDJ recombination scenarios. In a later analysis, each TCR beta chain was defined by its CDR3 amino acid sequence together with its V-gene family, and reads lacking a unique V-gene family were excluded. To address suspected cross-contamination and a sequencing artifact, a later analysis removed over 500 highly shared, low-generation-probability nucleotide sequences. For each public chain, a later analysis derived a clonal expansion index from normalized ranks of inferred template counts within each repertoire. In a later analysis, generation probabilities were computed with a VDJ recombination model fitted to out-of-frame rearrangements, and the resulting probabilities were checked against IGoR. A later analysis scored TCR-TCR, TCR-HLA and TCR-CMV co-occurrence with hypergeometric tests, applying a repertoire-size bias correction to TCR pairs. To estimate false discovery rates, a later analysis permuted the HLA or CMV assignments 20 times. In a later analysis, co-occurring TCRs were grouped with DBSCAN, and TCRdist sequence similarity was added when clustering was performed within HLA-allele-positive subsets. For co-occurrence clustering, repertoires with fewer than 30,000 or more than 120,000 public chains were excluded, along with about five repertoires with anomalous nucleotide sharing. The table was pulled from immuneACCESS by TCRdb, which kept in-frame rearrangements only. Such tables lose some clones; where checked, under half of the loss comes from unresolved V genes, and the rest has no known cause. V and J calls and clone size come straight from that table; D and trimming were deduced from the DNA. Counted in this sample were about 220,000 clones; around 75% of them appeared once. Less than 2% of the sample lies in the top ten.

The cohort was made up of about 610 healthy bone marrow donors. At the time of sampling, every cohort member was nominally healthy, though immune exposures that went unrecorded were likely present. The donor was CMV seronegative and was included in the group of several hundred seronegative cohort members. A peripheral blood sample was provided by each donor, and peripheral blood mononuclear cells were used for TCR beta sequencing. The Qiagen DNeasy Blood Extraction Kit was used to extract genomic DNA from the blood cell samples. What the authors observed across the whole study: According to a later genetic analysis, donors in an Asian-associated ancestry cluster had fewer N-insertions in productive TCRs than the roughly 670-donor mean. An earlier analysis of around 540 of the donors showed that most TCR beta V segments appeared in productive rearrangements either about 90% or about 30% of the time, which broadly matched IMGT annotations. In a later analysis, HLA-associated TCR beta chains were found to be more clonally expanded and to have lower generation probabilities than equally common non-associated chains. The study listed 150 to 200 TCR beta chains as associated with cytomegalovirus. Some IMGT-functional V segments, including TRBV6-2 and TRBV6-3, could not be told apart with the 87-base-pair reads, so those segments were excluded. A later analysis reported that several top co-occurrence clusters appeared linked to parvovirus B19, influenza, CMV and Epstein-Barr virus. A further reported finding was that TCR beta sequences accurately predicted the HLA-A and HLA-B alleles for most subjects in the first cohort. While some public TCRs were present in many individuals, most TCR sequences turned up only very rarely across donors. Because HLA typing was unavailable for some donors at each locus, only the typed subset was used in association tests. A later analysis found that TCR association rates varied across HLA loci, with DRB1 alleles showing the most associated TCRs and HLA-C alleles the fewest. The authors suggested that the approach could potentially be extended to other disease states and immunological phenotypes. At a false discovery rate of 0.05, a later analysis linked some 18,000 TCR beta sequences to specific HLA alleles. A few of the identified cytomegalovirus-associated TCR beta chains were confirmed in vitro to be specific for cytomegalovirus antigens. The sequencing pipeline was judged likely to have produced a cluster of highly shared sequence variants as a technical artifact. The presence/absence analyses assumed that sequencing depth was roughly uniform across donors, and that assumption may not be true. The classifier was reported to diagnose cytomegalovirus status with high specificity and sensitivity in both the original and validation cohorts. In a later genetic analysis, a missense DCLRE1C variant was associated with V-gene and J-gene trimming of TCR beta chains, and the association was replicated in an independent cohort. According to a later analysis, most CMV-associated TCR beta chains appeared to be HLA-restricted, and the HLA associations seemed to be driven largely by CMV exposure. Assigning TCR associations to individual alleles was difficult when HLA alleles, especially DR and DQ, strongly co-occurred. Correlated functional status among segregating V segments might reflect linkage disequilibrium, but an unknown experimental factor could not be ruled out. Because counts were too low, 15 to 20 rarely observed V segments, including chromosome 9 orphons, were left out of the earlier analysis of 500 to 750 of the donors. This cohort had only TCR beta chains sequenced, and the lack of alpha or paired-chain data limited which features could be detected. Immune exposure information for the cohort was limited to CMV serostatus.

Here the chain combines TRBV6-1 and TRBJ1-1; there is no confident call for the D gene. The TCR was taken from a woman between 25 and 40 years old in good health and CMV-seronegative. Sequences were obtained from PBMCs. The sequenced DNA is TGTGCCAGCAGTGAACAGATTGCTTTCTTT. This gives the protein CASSEQIAFF.